This passage covers 20 T cell receptor beta chains from one sample sequenced in a study of EBV T-cell therapy then PD-1 blockade in nasopharyngeal carcinoma. Profiled with immunoSEQ multiplex PCR; TCRdb holds only in-frame clones, not every one. In the table there are some 20,000 clones, approximately 80% of which are singletons. Treatment given: AdE1-LMPpoly-expanded autologous EBV-specific T-cell therapy followed by anti-PD-1 nivolumab. Their recognized antigens are unknown. This material consisted of CD8+ T cells from blood, taken around day 60 from a patient whose treatment included autologous EBV-specific T cells and nivolumab. The receptor source for this set is a man aged 40-49 years with nasopharyngeal carcinoma.

CDR3 DNA: TGTGCCAGCAGCTTAGCGGGACTAGCAGCCGGGGAGCTGTTTTTT. Its translation is CASSLAGLAAGELFF. The J gene is TRBJ2-2, the V gene TRBV7-8; the match to TRBD2 covers 9 bases. V was clipped by 0 bases and J by 6 bases; unmatched bases: 2. CDR1 and CDR2 (germline): SGHVS, FQNEAQ. The CDR3 spans 15 residues.

The chain is built from TRBV27 and TRBJ2-1; TRBD2 is a possible D gene (5 bases). Germline CDR1 is MNHEY and CDR2 is SMNVEV (reference sequence). The CDR3 extends over 18 amino acids. V shed 2 bases and J shed 4 bases, with 21 bases lying between them. The CDR3, as DNA: TGTGCCAGCAGTTTAGAGGCCCCCGGAGGAGAGATATACAATGAGCAGTTCTTC. Encoded protein: CASSLEAPGGEIYNEQFF.

Of note for this clone: The same CDR3 can be traced to other DNA sequences in this sample. The V call is TRBV5-1, the J call TRBJ2-1, with 9 nucleotides matching TRBD2. Per germline, CDR1 SGHRS and CDR2 YFSETQ. V was clipped by 0 bases and J by 5 bases; unmatched bases: 3. The CDR3 has 15 amino acids. The CDR3, as DNA: TGCGCCAGCAGCTTGGTTAGCGGGGGACACAATGAGCAGTTCTTC. Translating it yields CASSLVSGGHNEQFF. The whole variable domain, filled in from reference TRBV5-1 and TRBJ2-1, reads KAGVTQTPRYLIKTRGQQVTLSCSPISGHRSVSWYQQTPGQGLQFLFEYFSETQRNKGNFPGRFSGRQFSNSRSEMNVSTLELGDSALYLCASSLVSGGHNEQFFGPGTRLTVL.

This chain joins TRBV6-4 and TRBJ2-2; either TRBD1 or TRBD2 may fit D (6 bases each). CDR3 length: 14 amino acids. Germline loops: CDR1 MRHNA, CDR2 SNTAGT. The V end was cut by 4 bases, the J end by 5 bases, with 11 bases between. The CDR3 DNA sequence: TGTGCCAGCAGTGCGGGGGCGCAAACCGGGGAGCTGTTTTTT. This gives the protein CASSAGAQTGELFF.

V is TRBV19 and J is TRBJ2-7; D unresolved. The CDR3 is 13 residues long. Between the trimmed V and J ends, which lost 5 bases and 3 bases, there was a span of 11 bases. The V gene's germline CDR1 is LNHDA and CDR2 SQIVND (reference sequence). This CDR3 is CASSAGLHYEQYF. Written as DNA, the CDR3 is TGTGCCAGTAGTGCAGGCCTACACTACGAGCAGTACTTC. The variable domain in full, completed from reference TRBV19 and TRBJ2-7, reads DGGITQSPKYLFRKEGQNVTLSCEQNLNHDAMYWYRQDPGQGLRLIYYSQIVNDFQKGDIAEGYSVSREKKESFPLTVTSAQKNPTAFYLCASSAGLHYEQYFGPGTRLTVT.

This chain joins TRBV4-1 and TRBJ2-6; no firm D call. The germline V gene encodes CDR1 MGHRA and CDR2 YSYEKL. The CDR3 extends over 16 amino acids. The V gene lost 0 bases and the J gene lost 0 bases, with 6 bases spanning the gap. The CDR3 region has the DNA TGCGCCAGCAGCCAAGAAGGCTACTCTGGGGCCAACGTCCTGACTTTC. It codes for CASSQEGYSGANVLTF.

The chain has TRBV27 and TRBJ1-6; D gene ambiguous. V was pared by 3 bases and J by 9 bases, with 9 bases between. Per the germline V gene, CDR1 is MNHEY and CDR2 is SMNVEV (reference sequence). CDR3 length equals 13 residues. The CDR3 here is CASSFYLGSPLHF. The CDR3 DNA is TGTGCCAGCAGTTTCTACTTGGGTTCACCCCTCCACTTT.

This chain links TRBV7-8 with TRBJ1-5; D is possibly TRBD1 (6 bases). V lost 1 base, J lost 2 bases, and 12 bases lay in between. The CDR3 length is 16 residues. Germline lookup yields CDR1 SGHVS and CDR2 FQNEAQ. CDR3 coding DNA: TGTGCCAGCAGCTTAGGTGGGGGGGGCGGCAATCAGCCCCAGCATTTT. Translation: CASSLGGGGGNQPQHF.

This clone was seen once. This sequence joins TRBV2 and TRBJ2-5; tentatively, D is TRBD1 (5 bases). The CDR3 contains 15 residues. Trimming pared 2 bases from V and 10 bases from J, leaving 20 bases between. CDR1 is SNHLY, CDR2 FYNNEI, per germline. DNA for the CDR3: TGTGCCAGCAGTGAATTTGGCAGGGCAGGTGAAGGCCAGTACTTC. Amino acids: CASSEFGRAGEGQYF. Together with reference TRBV2 and TRBJ2-5, the CDR3 gives the full variable domain: EPEVTQTPSHQVTQMGQEVILRCVPISNHLYFYWYRQILGQKVEFLVSFYNNEISEKSEIFDDQFSVERPDGSNFTLKIRSTKLEDSAMYFCASSEFGRAGEGQYFGPGTRLLVL.

The CDR3, as DNA: TGTGCCAGCAGCTTGGGCGAAACTGTCCATGAGCAGTTCTTC. Translating gives CASSLGETVHEQFF. The genes are TRBV5-4 and TRBJ2-1; no definite D call. This CDR3 contains 14 residues. The germline V gene has CDR1 SGHNT and CDR2 YYREEE (reference sequence). V was shortened by 0 bases and J by 8 bases, with 12 bases between the two germline ends.

This clone has more than one count but fewer than ten. The V call is TRBV6-5, the J call TRBJ1-1; D unresolved. This CDR3 region has 13 residues. V was shortened by 6 bases and J by 1 base, with 9 bases between the two germline ends. Germline V gives CDR1 MNHEY, CDR2 SVGAGI. This CDR3 is CASSFGPNTEAFF. CDR3 DNA sequence: TGTGCCAGCAGCTTCGGGCCGAACACTGAAGCTTTCTTT.

This chain uses TRBV5-5 with TRBJ1-6, with D unresolved. Germline V lookup: CDR1 SGHKS, CDR2 YYEKEE (reference sequence). Trimming stripped 6 bases from V and 2 bases from J, with 9 bases between. The CDR3 runs to 14 residues. Here the CDR3 DNA reads TGTGCCAGCACGGACCCGGCCTATAATTCACCCCTCCACTTT. It codes for CASTDPAYNSPLHF. The full variable domain, its missing parts supplied by reference TRBV5-5 and TRBJ1-6, is DAGVTQSPTHLIKTRGQQVTLRCSPISGHKSVSWYQQVLGQGPQFIFQYYEKEERGRGNFPDRFSARQFPNYSSELNVNALLLGDSALYLCASTDPAYNSPLHFGNGTRLTVT.

V gene TRBV7-8 combines with J gene TRBJ1-6, with D hard to call. V lost 2 bases, J lost 10 bases, and 9 bases lay in between. The CDR3 length is 13 residues. CDR1 SGHVS and CDR2 FQNEAQ come from the germline V gene. The CDR3 coding sequence is TGTGCCAGCAGCTTAAGGGAGGGATCACCCCTCCACTTT. Translation gives CASSLREGSPLHF.

The chain recombines TRBV4-1 with TRBJ1-2; D gene ambiguous. Per the germline V gene, CDR1 is MGHRA and CDR2 is YSYEKL. The CDR3 loop spans 15 amino acids. Trimming cost V 0 bases and J 4 bases, with 12 bases left between them. The CDR3 loop is CASSQDRALTYGYTF. For the CDR3, the DNA is TGCGCCAGCAGCCAAGATCGGGCCTTGACCTATGGCTACACCTTC.

The chain employs TRBV15 and TRBJ2-7; D unresolved. Per the germline V gene, CDR1 is LNHNV and CDR2 is YYDKDF (reference sequence). V lost 2 bases to trimming and J lost 6 bases, with 20 bases between them. This CDR3 region has 16 residues. CDR3 amino acids: CATSRSPRARSGEQYF. CDR3 DNA sequence: TGTGCCACCAGCAGATCCCCTAGGGCCAGATCAGGCGAGCAGTACTTC. Combining the CDR3 with reference TRBV15 and TRBJ2-7 gives the whole variable domain DAMVIQNPRYQVTQFGKPVTLSCSQTLNHNVMYWYQQKSSQAPKLLFHYYDKDFNNEADTPDNFQSRRPNTSFCFLDIRSPGLGDTAMYLCATSRSPRARSGEQYFGPGTRLTVT.

This clone occurred a few times. V and J are TRBV28 and TRBJ1-2, with 9 bases aligning to TRBD1. This CDR3 spans 14 amino acids. The germline V gene has CDR1 MDHEN and CDR2 SYDVKM. After removal of 5 bases from V and 7 bases from J, the junction contained 8 bases not matched to a gene. CDR3 protein: CASSTHRGQGGYTF. DNA of the CDR3: TGTGCCAGCAGTACCCACAGGGGGCAGGGTGGCTACACCTTC.

The chain uses TRBV5-1 and TRBJ2-5; TRBD2 matches at 11 bases. The CDR3 is 15 residues long. CDR1 and CDR2 (germline): SGHRS, YFSETQ. Trimming cost V 5 bases and J 3 bases; bases outside gene matches: 6. CDR3 region: CASRLTGLAEETQYF. CDR3 in DNA: TGCGCCAGCAGGTTGACGGGACTAGCGGAAGAGACCCAGTACTTC. Variable domain in full (rest from reference TRBV5-1 and TRBJ2-5): KAGVTQTPRYLIKTRGQQVTLSCSPISGHRSVSWYQQTPGQGLQFLFEYFSETQRNKGNFPGRFSGRQFSNSRSEMNVSTLELGDSALYLCASRLTGLAEETQYFGPGTRLLVL.

The chain uses TRBV27 and TRBJ2-1, with 11 bases fitting TRBD1. With 5 bases clipped from V and 6 bases from J, the junction kept 3 bases outside the gene matches. Germline V gene sequence: CDR1 MNHEY, CDR2 SMNVEV (reference sequence). The CDR3 is 14 amino acids. CDR3: CASSPDRGLNEQFF. CDR3 nucleotide sequence: TGTGCCAGCAGTCCGGACAGGGGGCTCAATGAGCAGTTCTTC.

This clone occurred once. V gene TRBV19 combines with J gene TRBJ2-7; a possible D gene is TRBD2 (5 bases). The CDR3 length is 14 residues. Per germline, CDR1 LNHDA and CDR2 SQIVND (reference sequence). V was shortened by 2 bases and J by 0 bases, with 8 bases between the two germline ends. CDR3 nucleotide sequence: TGTGCCAGTAGTATACTAGGGAGCTCCTACGAGCAGTACTTC. Encoded protein: CASSILGSSYEQYF.

The chain joins TRBV27 to TRBJ2-2; D is uncertain. The CDR3 sequence is 13 residues long. V dropped 2 bases and J dropped 7 bases, with 8 bases sitting between them. Per germline, CDR1 MNHEY and CDR2 SMNVEV (reference sequence). The CDR3 loop reads CASSLRLSGELFF. Written as DNA, the CDR3 is TGTGCCAGCAGTTTAAGGCTTAGCGGGGAGCTGTTTTTT.